This is a list of T cell receptor beta chains from one sample in a study of tumor-infiltrating lymphocytes in primary liver carcinoma. In TCRdb, the multiplex PCR reads were re-called with MiXCR into one record per CDR3 protein. Of 50,000 to 60,000 distinct CDR3 sequences listed, 60% to 80% are singletons. The specimen was liver tumor tissue from sampling region 5. These receptors were taken from a middle-aged man with primary liver carcinoma and hepatitis B virus infection. CDR3s include the opening cysteine and the closing phenylalanine or tryptophan. A D gene is named only where the DNA matches it firmly. Not all rows give a size; the values are once, few, many and, for expanded clones, a class.

>TRBJ1-5|-|TRBV28|-
TGTGCCAGCAACCCAGGGATTTATAGCAATCAGCACCAGCATTTT
CASNPGIYSNQHQHF
>TRBJ2-3|-|TRBV25-1|many
TGTGCCAGCAGTGCGTATGGGGGGATGAAAGATACGCAGTATTTT
CASSAYGGMKDTQYF
>TRBJ1-4|-|TRBV14|-
TGTGTCAGCAGCCGGGGGACTGTGAAAAAACTGCTTTTT
CVSSRGTVKKLLF
>TRBJ2-5|-|TRBV12-3/TRBV12-4|-
TGTGCCAGCAGTCCTGCCGGGGTTGTAGAGACCCAGTACTTC
CASSPAGVVETQYF
>TRBJ2-2|TRBD1|TRBV6-6|-
TGTGCCAACAGTTCCCTGACAGGGGTTTCCAGGGAGCTGTTTTTT
CANSSLTGVSRELFF
>TRBJ2-1|TRBD2|TRBV11-3|-
TGTGCCAGCAGCTTAGGGCGGGAGGGCCTGGATGAACACTTCTTC
CASSLGREGLDEHFF
>TRBJ2-5|TRBD2|TRBV20-1|few
TGCGGTGCTACCCTCTGGCTAGCGGGCCTCGCGGGGACCCAGTACTTC
CGATLWLAGLAGTQYF
>TRBJ2-6|-|TRBV5-8|-
TGTGCCAGTAGCTCCAACATGGACTGGGCCGACGTCCTGACTTTC
CASSSNMDWADVLTF
>TRBJ2-1|-|TRBV4-2|-
TGTGCCATCAGCCTCCTAGCAGGTAACTACAATGAGCAGTTCTTC
CAISLLAGNYNEQFF
>TRBJ2-7|-|TRBV4-2|-
TGTGCCAACAGCCAAGTAGGTTACGAGCAGTACTTC
CANSQVGYEQYF
>TRBJ2-1|TRBD2|TRBV6-1|-
TGTGCCAGCAGAAGGGGACTAGCGGGACTTTATGAGCAGTTCTTC
CASRRGLAGLYEQFF
>TRBJ2-5|-|TRBV12-3/TRBV12-4|-
TGTGCCAGCAGTTTAACGGTTGGGGGGACCCAGTACTTC
CASSLTVGGTQYF
>TRBJ1-1|-|TRBV30|-
TGTGCCTGGAATGTAGGTATCTCGAACACTGAAGCTTTCTTT
CAWNVGISNTEAFF
>TRBJ2-7|TRBD2|TRBV4-3|-
TGCGCCAGCAGCCAGGGAAGGGGAGGGCACTACTTC
CASSQGRGGHYF
>TRBJ2-7|-|TRBV5-1|-
TGCACCAGCAGCTTGGGGCTTGACTACGAGCAGTACTTC
CTSSLGLDYEQYF
>TRBJ1-2|-|TRBV14|-
TGTGCCAGTAGCACCGACAGGTCTAACTATAACTACACCTTC
CASSTDRSNYNYTF
>TRBJ2-6|-|TRBV7-2|-
TGTGCCAGCACGCTTAATCCTGGGGCCAACGTCCTGACTTTC
CASTLNPGANVLTF
>TRBJ2-3|TRBD2|TRBV6-1|many
TGTGCCAGCAGTCCGACTAGCGGGAGATTAGATACGCAGTATTTT
CASSPTSGRLDTQYF
>TRBJ2-5|-|TRBV6-5|-
TGTGCTAGCAGTTACTCGGGGGCGGAGACCCAATACTTC
CASSYSGAETQYF
>TRBJ2-1|TRBD2|TRBV11-1|-
TGTGCCAGTAGCATAGGAAAGACTAGCGGGGCCTCACGGTTCTGCAATGAGCAGCTCTTC
CASSIGKTSGASRFCNEQLF